This TCR beta chain was obtained from a study of blood T cells in healthy people across ages. About this clonotype itself: Its target is not known. One end of the junction does not line up with germline, which may come from a read error.

Notes on the study in general: Long-lived and aged donors differed, with more naive CD4+ cells and higher diversity in the long-lived.

PCR was performed a second time for about 6 to 11 cycles using a sample-barcoded 5' primer and a J-beta primer mix. One entry per CDR3 protein, called by TCRdb with MiXCR from the 5' RACE reads. The table lists about 840,000 distinct CDR3 sequences, about 29% of them singletons. Germline V CDR1 and CDR2: MNHEY, SMNVEV (reference sequence). This CDR3 comprises 15 residues. These data are also associated with another study on T cells of mothers and their children. That study reports: Related mother-child pairs shared marginally more repertoire than unrelated pairs, though not significantly.

The sequencing sample was made of blood. The TCR was taken from a woman aged 40 to 50 in good health. The chain couples TRBV27 to TRBJ1-1; tentative D call: TRBD1 (5 bases). For the CDR3, the DNA is TGTGTCAGCAGTCGGTCTCTTCGCGGGGGCACTGAAGCTTTCTTT. It specifies CVSSRSLRGGTEAFF.